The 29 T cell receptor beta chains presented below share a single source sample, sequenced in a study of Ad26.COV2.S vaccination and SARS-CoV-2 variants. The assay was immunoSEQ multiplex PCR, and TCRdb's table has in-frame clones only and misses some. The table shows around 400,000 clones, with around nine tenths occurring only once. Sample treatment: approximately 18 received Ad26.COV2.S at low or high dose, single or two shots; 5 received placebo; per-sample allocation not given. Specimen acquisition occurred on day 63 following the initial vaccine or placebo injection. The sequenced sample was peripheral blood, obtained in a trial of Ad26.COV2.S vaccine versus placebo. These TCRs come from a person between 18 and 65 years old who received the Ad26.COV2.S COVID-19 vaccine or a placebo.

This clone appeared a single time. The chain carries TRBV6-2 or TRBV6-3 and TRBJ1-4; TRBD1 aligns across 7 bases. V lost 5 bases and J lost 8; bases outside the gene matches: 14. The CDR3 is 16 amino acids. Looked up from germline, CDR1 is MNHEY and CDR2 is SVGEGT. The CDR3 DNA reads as TGTGCCAGCAGTCCCCCGATGGACAGGAGGTCAGAAAAACTGTTTTTT. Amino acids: CASSPPMDRRSEKLFF.

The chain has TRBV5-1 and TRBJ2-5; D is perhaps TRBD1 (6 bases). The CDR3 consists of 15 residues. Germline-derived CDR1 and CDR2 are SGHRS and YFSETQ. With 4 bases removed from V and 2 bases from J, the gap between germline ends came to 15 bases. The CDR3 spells CASSTQGRGQETQYF. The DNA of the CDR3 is TGCGCCAGCAGCACCCAAGGCAGGGGACAAGAGACCCAGTACTTC.

CDR3 sequence (DNA): TGTGCCAGCTCAGAGGAGTACAATCAGCCCCAGCATTTT. Protein sequence: CASSEEYNQPQHF. The V and J genes are TRBV18 and TRBJ1-5; D not resolved. Trimming removed 5 bases from V and 3 bases from J, with 8 bases in between. Germline CDR1 KGHSH, CDR2 LQKENI. The CDR3 totals 13 residues.

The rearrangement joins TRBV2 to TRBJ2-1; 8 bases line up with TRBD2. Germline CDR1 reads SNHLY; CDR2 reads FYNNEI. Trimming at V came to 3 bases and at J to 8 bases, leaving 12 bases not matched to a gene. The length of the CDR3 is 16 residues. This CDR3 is CASSDGVSGSGYEQFF. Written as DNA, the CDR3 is TGTGCCAGCAGTGACGGTGTAAGCGGGAGTGGCTATGAGCAGTTCTTC.

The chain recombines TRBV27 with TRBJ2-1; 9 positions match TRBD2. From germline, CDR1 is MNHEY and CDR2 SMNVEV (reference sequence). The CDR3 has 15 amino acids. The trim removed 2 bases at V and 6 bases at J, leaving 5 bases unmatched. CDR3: CASSLIAGESNEQFF. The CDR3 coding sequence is TGTGCCAGCAGTTTAATAGCGGGAGAGAGCAATGAGCAGTTCTTC.

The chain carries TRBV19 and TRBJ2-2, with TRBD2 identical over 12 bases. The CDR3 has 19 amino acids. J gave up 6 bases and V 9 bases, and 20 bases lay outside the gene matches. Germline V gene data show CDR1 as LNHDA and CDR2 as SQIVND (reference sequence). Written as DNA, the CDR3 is TGTGCCAGCCCTGGGGGCTCGAAAGTAACTAGCGGGAGGTCCGGGGAGCTGTTTTTT. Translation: CASPGGSKVTSGRSGELFF.

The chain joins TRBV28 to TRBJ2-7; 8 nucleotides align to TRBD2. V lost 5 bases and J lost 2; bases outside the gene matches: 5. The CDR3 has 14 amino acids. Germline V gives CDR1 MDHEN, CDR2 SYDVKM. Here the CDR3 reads CASSPGLVAYEQYF. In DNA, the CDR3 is TGTGCCAGCAGTCCGGGACTAGTGGCCTACGAGCAGTACTTC.

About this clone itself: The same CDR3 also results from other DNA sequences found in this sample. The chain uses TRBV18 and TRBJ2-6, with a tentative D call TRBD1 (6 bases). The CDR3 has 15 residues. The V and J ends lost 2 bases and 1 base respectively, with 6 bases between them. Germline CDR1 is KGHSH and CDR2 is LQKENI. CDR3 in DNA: TGTGCCAGCTCACCAACAGGGTCTGGGGCCAACGTCCTGACTTTC. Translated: CASSPTGSGANVLTF.

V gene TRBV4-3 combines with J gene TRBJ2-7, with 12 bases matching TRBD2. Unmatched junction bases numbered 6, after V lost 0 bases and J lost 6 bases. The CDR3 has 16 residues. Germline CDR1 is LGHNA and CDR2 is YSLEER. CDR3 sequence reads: CASSQDLSLAGGEQYF. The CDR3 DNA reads TGCGCCAGCAGCCAAGATCTGTCACTAGCGGGAGGCGAGCAGTACTTC.

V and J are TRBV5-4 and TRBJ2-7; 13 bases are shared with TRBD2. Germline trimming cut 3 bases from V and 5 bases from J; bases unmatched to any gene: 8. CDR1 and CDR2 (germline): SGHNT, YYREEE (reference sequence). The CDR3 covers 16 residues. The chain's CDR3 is CASSSGRTSGSNEQYF. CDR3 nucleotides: TGTGCCAGCAGCTCGGGACGGACTAGCGGGAGTAACGAGCAGTACTTC. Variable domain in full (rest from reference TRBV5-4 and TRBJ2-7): ETGVTQSPTHLIKTRGQQVTLRCSSQSGHNTVSWYQQALGQGPQFIFQYYREEENGRGNFPPRFSGLQFPNYSSELNVNALELDDSALYLCASSSGRTSGSNEQYFGPGTRLTVT.

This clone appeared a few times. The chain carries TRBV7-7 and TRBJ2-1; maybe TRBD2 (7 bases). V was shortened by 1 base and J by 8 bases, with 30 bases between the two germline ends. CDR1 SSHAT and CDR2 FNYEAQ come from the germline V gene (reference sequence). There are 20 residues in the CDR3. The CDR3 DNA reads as TGTGCCAGCAGCTTAGAGGGGGAGGAACGTTTGTCGCGGGAGATTTATGAGCAGTTCTTC. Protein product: CASSLEGEERLSREIYEQFF.

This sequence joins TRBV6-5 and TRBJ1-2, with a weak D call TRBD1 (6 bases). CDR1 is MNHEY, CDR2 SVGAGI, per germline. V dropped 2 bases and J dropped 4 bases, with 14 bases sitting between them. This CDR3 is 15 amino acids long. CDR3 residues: CASSYSGQPSYGYTF. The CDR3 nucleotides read TGTGCCAGCAGTTACAGTGGACAGCCGAGCTATGGCTACACCTTC.

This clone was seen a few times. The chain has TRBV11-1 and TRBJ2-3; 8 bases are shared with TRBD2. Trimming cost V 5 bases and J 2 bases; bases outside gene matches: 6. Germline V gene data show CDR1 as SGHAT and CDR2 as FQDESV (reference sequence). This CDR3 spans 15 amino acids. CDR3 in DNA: TGTGCCAGCAGCCAGACTAGCGCATTCACAGATACGCAGTATTTT. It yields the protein CASSQTSAFTDTQYF.

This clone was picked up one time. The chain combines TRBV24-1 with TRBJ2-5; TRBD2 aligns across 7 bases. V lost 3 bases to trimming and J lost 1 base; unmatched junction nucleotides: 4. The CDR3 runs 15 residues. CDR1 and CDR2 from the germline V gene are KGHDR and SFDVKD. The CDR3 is CATSDPTSSQETQYF. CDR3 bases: TGTGCCACCAGTGATCCGACTAGCAGCCAAGAGACCCAGTACTTC.

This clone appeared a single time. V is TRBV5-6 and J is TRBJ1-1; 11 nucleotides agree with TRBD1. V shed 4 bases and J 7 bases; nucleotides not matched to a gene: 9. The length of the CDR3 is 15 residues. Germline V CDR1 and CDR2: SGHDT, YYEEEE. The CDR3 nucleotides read TGTGCCAGCAGCCTAATGGACAGGGGGCTGGTTGAAGCTTTCTTT. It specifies CASSLMDRGLVEAFF.

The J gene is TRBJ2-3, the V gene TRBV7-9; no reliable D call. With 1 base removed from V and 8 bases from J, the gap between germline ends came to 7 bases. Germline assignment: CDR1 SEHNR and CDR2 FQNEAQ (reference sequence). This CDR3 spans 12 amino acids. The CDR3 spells CASSLGGGTQYF. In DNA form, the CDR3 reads TGTGCCAGCAGCTTAGGTGGCGGTACGCAGTATTTT.

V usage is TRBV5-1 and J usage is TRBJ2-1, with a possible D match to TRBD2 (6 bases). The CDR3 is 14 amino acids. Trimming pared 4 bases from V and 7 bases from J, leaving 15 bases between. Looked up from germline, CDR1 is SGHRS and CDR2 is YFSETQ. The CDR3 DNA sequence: TGCGCCAGCAGCCGGGAGCTAGCCTGGAATGAGCAGTTCTTC. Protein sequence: CASSRELAWNEQFF.

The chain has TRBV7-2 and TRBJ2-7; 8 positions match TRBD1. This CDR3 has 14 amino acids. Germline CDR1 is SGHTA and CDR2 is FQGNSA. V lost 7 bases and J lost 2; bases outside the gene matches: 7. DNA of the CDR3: TGTGCCAGCACCTCCGAGGACAGGGCCTACGAGCAGTACTTC. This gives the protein CASTSEDRAYEQYF.

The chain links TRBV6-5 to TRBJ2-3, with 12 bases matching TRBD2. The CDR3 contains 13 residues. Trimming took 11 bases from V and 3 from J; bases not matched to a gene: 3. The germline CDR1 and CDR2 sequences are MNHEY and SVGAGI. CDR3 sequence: CAVLAGGTDTQYF. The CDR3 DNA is TGTGCCGTACTAGCGGGAGGAACAGATACGCAGTATTTT.

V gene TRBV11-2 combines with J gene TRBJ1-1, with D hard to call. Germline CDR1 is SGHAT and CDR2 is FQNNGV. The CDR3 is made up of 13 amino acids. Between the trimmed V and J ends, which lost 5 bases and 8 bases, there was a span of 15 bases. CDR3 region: CASSPIGQSEAFF. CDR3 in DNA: TGTGCCAGCAGCCCAATAGGGCAGTCCGAAGCTTTCTTT.

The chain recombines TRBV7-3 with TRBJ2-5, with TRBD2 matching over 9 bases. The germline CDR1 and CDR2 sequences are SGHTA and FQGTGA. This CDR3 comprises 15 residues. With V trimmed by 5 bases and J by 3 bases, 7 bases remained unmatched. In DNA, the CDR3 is TGTGCCAGCAGCCTGACTGGCGGGAGGGAAGAGACCCAGTACTTC. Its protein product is CASSLTGGREETQYF. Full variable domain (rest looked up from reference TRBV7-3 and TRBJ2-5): GAGVSQTPSNKVTEKGKYVELRCDPISGHTALYWYRQSLGQGPEFLIYFQGTGAADDSGLPNDRFFAVRPEGSVSTLKIQRTERGDSAVYLCASSLTGGREETQYFGPGTRLLVL.

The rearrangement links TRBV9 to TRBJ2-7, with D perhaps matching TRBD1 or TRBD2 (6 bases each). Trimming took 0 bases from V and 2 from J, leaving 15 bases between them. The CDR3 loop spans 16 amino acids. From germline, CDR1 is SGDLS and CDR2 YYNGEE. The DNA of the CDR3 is TGTGCCAGCAGCGTAGGTTGGGGGGCCCCAACCTACGAGCAGTACTTC. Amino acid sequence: CASSVGWGAPTYEQYF.

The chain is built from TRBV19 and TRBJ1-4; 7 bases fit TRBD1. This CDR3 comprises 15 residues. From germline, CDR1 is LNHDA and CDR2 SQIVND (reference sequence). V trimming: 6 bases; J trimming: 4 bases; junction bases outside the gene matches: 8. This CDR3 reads CASREPGQLNEKLFF. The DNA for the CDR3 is TGTGCCAGTAGGGAACCGGGACAGCTTAATGAAAAACTGTTTTTT.

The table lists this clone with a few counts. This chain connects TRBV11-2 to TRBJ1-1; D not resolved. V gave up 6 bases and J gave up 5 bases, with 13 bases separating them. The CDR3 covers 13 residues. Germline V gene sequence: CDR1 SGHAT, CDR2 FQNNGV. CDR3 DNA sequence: TGTGCCAGCAGTCGACTCTCGGGGACTGAAGCTTTCTTT. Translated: CASSRLSGTEAFF.

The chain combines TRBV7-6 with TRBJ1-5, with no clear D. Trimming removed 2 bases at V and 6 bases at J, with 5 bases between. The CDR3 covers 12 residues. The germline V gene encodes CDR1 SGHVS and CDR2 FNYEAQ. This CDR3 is CASSLLGQPQHF. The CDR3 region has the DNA TGTGCCAGCAGCTTATTAGGTCAGCCCCAGCATTTT.

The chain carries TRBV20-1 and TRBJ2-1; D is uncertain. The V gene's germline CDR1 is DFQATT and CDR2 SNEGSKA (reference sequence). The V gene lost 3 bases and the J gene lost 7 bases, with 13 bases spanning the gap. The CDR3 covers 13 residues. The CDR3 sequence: CSASLILGNEQFF. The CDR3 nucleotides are TGCAGTGCTAGTTTAATTCTCGGGAATGAGCAGTTCTTC.

This CDR3 is CASSQGVAGVQETQYF. CDR3 nucleotide sequence: TGCGCCAGCAGCCAAGGGGTAGCGGGAGTTCAAGAGACCCAGTACTTC. The rearrangement joins TRBV4-3 to TRBJ2-5; 9 bases are shared with TRBD2. There are 16 residues in the CDR3. V trimming: 1 base; J trimming: 2 bases; junction bases outside the gene matches: 5. Germline V gives CDR1 LGHNA, CDR2 YSLEER.

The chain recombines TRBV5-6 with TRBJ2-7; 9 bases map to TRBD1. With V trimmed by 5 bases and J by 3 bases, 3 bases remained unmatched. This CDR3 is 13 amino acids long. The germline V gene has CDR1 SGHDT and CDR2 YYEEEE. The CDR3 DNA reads TGTGCCAGCAGGCGGACAGGGGTCTACGAGCAGTACTTC. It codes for CASRRTGVYEQYF.

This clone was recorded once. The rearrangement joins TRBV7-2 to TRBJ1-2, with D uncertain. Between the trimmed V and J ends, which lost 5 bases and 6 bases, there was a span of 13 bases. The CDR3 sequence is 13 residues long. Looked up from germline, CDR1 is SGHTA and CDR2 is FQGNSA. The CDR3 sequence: CASSLGSADGYTF. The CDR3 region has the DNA TGTGCCAGCAGCCTCGGGAGCGCCGATGGCTACACCTTC.